This T cell receptor beta chain comes out of a study of shared clonotypes between healthy human individuals. Germline CDR1 reads MRHNA; CDR2 reads SNTAGT. Trimming took 3 bases from V and 7 from J; bases not matched to a gene: 9. The CDR3 extends over 15 amino acids. Study results and caveats: Estimated richness was generally greater in naive than memory subsets.

Regarding this clone: Its matching antigen is unknown.

The run depth of the assay was deep. Per the original data handling: ImmunoSEQ gave junction-only sequences without quality scores, so filtering differed. Libraries were prepared by immunoSEQ multiplex PCR; TCRdb keeps only in-frame clonotypes and omits some of them. V and J calls and clone size are given by that table; D and trimming were obtained from the DNA. The sample holds more than 550,000 clones, about two thirds seen once. The source of this sequence is a woman in her thirties in good health. Sequencing input: memory CD4+ T cells sorted from blood. Subset reported: CD45RA-negative fraction. The chain couples TRBV6-4 to TRBJ2-1; 7 nucleotides align to TRBD2. CDR3 residues: CASSEGDYVTNEQFF. The CDR3 nucleotides read TGTGCCAGCAGTGAAGGGGACTACGTCACGAATGAGCAGTTCTTC.